This is a list of T cell receptor beta chains from one sample in a study of cytomegalovirus exposure and HLA in healthy donors. Method: immunoSEQ multiplex PCR; TCRdb's copy keeps in-frame clones and lacks some. The table records more than 80,000 clones, about four fifths of them present only once. Sequencing was carried out using PBMCs. The receptors shown here come from a female donor in good health and CMV-seropositive. Both conserved end residues are part of each CDR3. The order of the fields is D gene, clone size, V gene, J gene, CDR3 protein, CDR3 DNA. D genes are given only for firm matches. The listing skips clone size in some rows; elsewhere it reads once, few, many or a size class.

d_call: -
clone_size: once
v_call: TRBV15
j_call: TRBJ2-7
cdr3_aa: CATSREPSATYEQYF
cdr3_nt: TGTGCCACCAGCAGAGAGCCTAGCGCTACCTACGAGCAGTACTTC

d_call: -
clone_size: -
v_call: TRBV6-5
j_call: TRBJ1-2
cdr3_aa: CASSYSTRREGGYTF
cdr3_nt: TGTGCCAGCAGTTACTCGACCAGGAGAGAGGGTGGCTACACCTTC

d_call: TRBD2
clone_size: -
v_call: TRBV27
j_call: TRBJ2-7
cdr3_aa: CASSRGGSYEQYF
cdr3_nt: TGTGCCAGCAGTCGGGGCGGGAGCTACGAGCAGTACTTC

d_call: TRBD2
clone_size: few
v_call: TRBV19
j_call: TRBJ2-1
cdr3_aa: CASSPPPPRLAGNEQFF
cdr3_nt: TGTGCCAGTAGTCCACCTCCCCCCCGACTAGCAGGCAATGAGCAGTTCTTC

d_call: TRBD2
clone_size: -
v_call: TRBV6-4
j_call: TRBJ2-5
cdr3_aa: CASSVVAGGETQYF
cdr3_nt: TGTGCCAGCAGTGTTGTAGCGGGAGGAGAGACCCAGTACTTC

d_call: TRBD2
clone_size: -
v_call: TRBV7-2
j_call: TRBJ2-3
cdr3_aa: CASNLRGGSTDTQYF
cdr3_nt: TGTGCCAGCAACTTGCGGGGGGGTAGCACAGATACGCAGTATTTT

d_call: -
clone_size: -
v_call: TRBV1
j_call: TRBJ2-2
cdr3_aa: CTSSQRRVAGGPGGELFF
cdr3_nt: TGCACCAGCAGCCAGCGCAGGGTAGCGGGGGGGCCGGGCGGGGAGCTGTTTTTT

d_call: -
clone_size: few
v_call: TRBV28
j_call: TRBJ2-5
cdr3_aa: CASTTGTRAQYF
cdr3_nt: TGTGCCAGCACGACCGGGACAAGGGCCCAGTACTTC

d_call: TRBD2
clone_size: -
v_call: TRBV6-1
j_call: TRBJ2-3
cdr3_aa: CASSDRAGGGDTQYF
cdr3_nt: TGTGCCAGCAGTGATCGAGCGGGAGGAGGGGATACGCAGTATTTT

d_call: -
clone_size: -
v_call: TRBV15
j_call: TRBJ1-1
cdr3_aa: CATSRVTGNTEAFF
cdr3_nt: TGTGCCACCAGCAGAGTTACAGGGAACACTGAAGCTTTCTTT

d_call: TRBD2
clone_size: -
v_call: TRBV14
j_call: TRBJ2-2
cdr3_aa: CASSPLSGGNTGELFF
cdr3_nt: TGTGCCAGCAGCCCCTTAAGCGGGGGGAACACCGGGGAGCTGTTTTTT

d_call: TRBD2
clone_size: -
v_call: TRBV11-3
j_call: TRBJ2-5
cdr3_aa: CASSTGTSGQETQYF
cdr3_nt: TGTGCCAGCAGCACCGGGACTAGCGGGCAAGAGACCCAGTACTTC

d_call: TRBD2
clone_size: -
v_call: TRBV7-2
j_call: TRBJ2-7
cdr3_aa: CASSPTLAGGSSYEQYF
cdr3_nt: TGTGCCAGCAGCCCGACACTAGCGGGGGGGAGCTCCTACGAGCAGTACTTC

d_call: TRBD2
clone_size: -
v_call: TRBV6-5
j_call: TRBJ2-7
cdr3_aa: CASSAGDEQYF
cdr3_nt: TGTGCCAGCAGTGCGGGGGACGAGCAGTACTTC

d_call: -
clone_size: once
v_call: TRBV5-1
j_call: TRBJ2-2
cdr3_aa: CASSFLPWPGELFF
cdr3_nt: TGCGCCAGCAGCTTCCTCCCTTGGCCCGGGGAGCTGTTTTTT

d_call: -
clone_size: -
v_call: TRBV6-5
j_call: TRBJ1-3
cdr3_aa: CASSYDRRFSGTIYF
cdr3_nt: TGTGCCAGCAGTTACGATCGCCGATTTTCCGGCACCATATATTTT

d_call: -
clone_size: -
v_call: TRBV15
j_call: TRBJ1-4
cdr3_aa: CATSRAGTLEKLFF
cdr3_nt: TGTGCCACCAGCCGGGCAGGGACTTTGGAAAAACTGTTTTTT

d_call: -
clone_size: -
v_call: TRBV5-1
j_call: TRBJ2-4
cdr3_aa: CASSPGRGGGAPDIQYF
cdr3_nt: TGCGCCAGCAGCCCTGGGCGAGGGGGGGGCGCTCCTGACATTCAGTACTTC

d_call: -
clone_size: -
v_call: TRBV6-1
j_call: TRBJ1-6
cdr3_aa: CASSEFRGHWESSYNSPLHF
cdr3_nt: TGTGCCAGCAGTGAATTCAGGGGTCATTGGGAGAGCTCCTATAATTCACCCCTCCACTTT

d_call: -
clone_size: -
v_call: TRBV5-4
j_call: TRBJ1-5
cdr3_aa: CASSLATARNSNQPQHF
cdr3_nt: TGTGCCAGCAGCTTGGCAACCGCCAGGAATAGCAATCAGCCCCAGCATTTT

d_call: TRBD2
clone_size: -
v_call: TRBV29-1
j_call: TRBJ2-5
cdr3_aa: CSVDGTSGDQETQYF
cdr3_nt: TGCAGCGTTGATGGTACTAGCGGAGACCAAGAGACCCAGTACTTC

d_call: -
clone_size: -
v_call: TRBV6-6
j_call: TRBJ2-3
cdr3_aa: CASSYSREDTQYF
cdr3_nt: TGTGCCAGCAGTTATAGCAGGGAAGATACGCAGTATTTT

d_call: -
clone_size: -
v_call: TRBV12-2
j_call: TRBJ2-7
cdr3_aa: CASRLVQGAYEQYF
cdr3_nt: TGTGCAAGTCGCTTAGTGCAGGGGGCCTACGAGCAGTACTTC

d_call: -
clone_size: -
v_call: TRBV6-1
j_call: TRBJ1-2
cdr3_aa: CASSEATYSNYGYTF
cdr3_nt: TGTGCCAGCAGTGAAGCCACATATTCTAACTATGGCTACACCTTC

d_call: -
clone_size: -
v_call: TRBV30
j_call: TRBJ1-2
cdr3_aa: CAWSYGTGGYTF
cdr3_nt: TGTGCCTGGAGTTACGGGACTGGTGGCTACACCTTC

d_call: TRBD1
clone_size: -
v_call: TRBV5-1
j_call: TRBJ2-7
cdr3_aa: CASSLVTGDYEQYF
cdr3_nt: TGCGCCAGCAGCTTGGTCACAGGGGACTACGAGCAGTACTTC

d_call: -
clone_size: -
v_call: TRBV11-2
j_call: TRBJ1-1
cdr3_aa: CASSLANQVNTEAFF
cdr3_nt: TGTGCCAGCAGCTTAGCAAACCAGGTGAACACTGAAGCTTTCTTT

d_call: TRBD2
clone_size: -
v_call: TRBV4-1
j_call: TRBJ2-1
cdr3_aa: CASSQDTSGGAHNEQFF
cdr3_nt: TGCGCCAGCAGCCAAGATACAAGCGGGGGGGCCCACAATGAGCAGTTCTTC

d_call: -
clone_size: -
v_call: TRBV5-6
j_call: TRBJ2-3
cdr3_aa: CASSTGDSLTDTQYF
cdr3_nt: TGTGCCAGCAGCACGGGGGACTCCCTCACAGATACGCAGTATTTT

d_call: -
clone_size: -
v_call: TRBV13
j_call: TRBJ1-2
cdr3_aa: CASSPKQGWYYGYTF
cdr3_nt: TGTGCCAGCAGCCCGAAACAGGGCTGGTACTATGGCTACACCTTC

d_call: -
clone_size: -
v_call: TRBV27
j_call: TRBJ2-7
cdr3_aa: CASSLRDTLYEQYF
cdr3_nt: TGTGCCAGCAGTCTCCGGGACACGCTTTACGAGCAGTACTTC

d_call: -
clone_size: -
v_call: TRBV11-2
j_call: TRBJ2-7
cdr3_aa: CASSLLGSSYEQYF
cdr3_nt: TGTGCCAGCAGCTTACTCGGGAGCTCCTACGAGCAGTACTTC

d_call: TRBD2
clone_size: few
v_call: TRBV19
j_call: TRBJ2-7
cdr3_aa: CASSIRTAGASGRAVEQYF
cdr3_nt: TGTGCCAGTAGTATCCGGACGGCAGGAGCTAGCGGGAGGGCCGTAGAGCAGTACTTC

d_call: -
clone_size: -
v_call: TRBV6-1
j_call: TRBJ2-7
cdr3_aa: CASSEGTGHREQYF
cdr3_nt: TGTGCCAGCAGTGAAGGAACGGGACACCGGGAGCAGTACTTC

d_call: TRBD2
clone_size: once
v_call: TRBV14
j_call: TRBJ2-7
cdr3_aa: CASSQGAGVSYEQYF
cdr3_nt: TGTGCCAGCAGCCAAGGGGCGGGAGTCTCCTACGAGCAGTACTTC

d_call: -
clone_size: -
v_call: TRBV4-1
j_call: TRBJ1-4
cdr3_aa: CASSQRSLGNEKLFF
cdr3_nt: TGCGCCAGCAGCCAAAGGTCCTTGGGCAATGAAAAACTGTTTTTT

d_call: -
clone_size: -
v_call: TRBV10-3
j_call: TRBJ1-3
cdr3_aa: CAIRPLGGLAGNTIYF
cdr3_nt: TGTGCCATCAGGCCTCTGGGGGGGCTGGCTGGAAACACCATATATTTT